This T cell receptor (beta chain) was found in a study of CD8 T cells in Susac syndrome. After extraction with the RNeasy kit, roughly 0.45 to 1 ug of the RNA was reverse transcribed using random hexamers. TCRdb used MiXCR to reprocess the immunoSEQ multiplex PCR reads, holding one entry per CDR3 protein. The table shows about 130,000 distinct CDR3 sequences, with approximately 94% occurring only once. The germline V gene encodes CDR1 MNHNS and CDR2 SASEGT. V was pared by 5 bases and J by 0 bases, with 17 bases between. This CDR3 contains 16 residues. The V call is TRBV6-1, the J call TRBJ2-7, with D maybe TRBD2 (5 bases). Source material: CD4+ T cells from PBMCs. The receptor comes from a human donor with multiple sclerosis. The CDR3 region has the DNA TGTGCCAGCAGTCTAAACACGGGGTTAAGCTCCTACGAGCAGTACTTC. Translation gives CASSLNTGLSSYEQYF.